Presented here are 29 T cell receptor beta chains from one specimen sequenced in a study of blood T cell repertoires in COVID-19. Here immunoSEQ multiplex PCR was the method, and the copy in TCRdb shows in-frame clones only, minus some. The sample lists some 400,000 clones, around 91% occurring once. The sequenced sample was PBMCs or T cells enriched from blood (not recorded which). The receptor set was obtained from a man in his thirties or forties who had recovered from COVID-19.

The chain recombines TRBV7-2 with TRBJ2-1; weak D call: TRBD2 (7 bases). V gave up 5 bases and J gave up 9 bases, with 14 bases separating them. This CDR3 has 13 residues. CDR1 is SGHTA and CDR2 is FQGNSA in the germline V gene. The CDR3, as DNA: TGTGCCAGCAGCCCACGGGGGGCGGTTGAGCAGTTCTTC. Its translation: CASSPRGAVEQFF.

As to this clone: Other DNA sequences in this sample translate to the same CDR3. V is TRBV7-9 and J is TRBJ2-7, with unresolved D. V was cut by 1 base and J by 0 bases, with 7 bases left in between. Germline CDR1 and CDR2: SEHNR and FQNEAQ (reference sequence). The CDR3 sequence is 14 residues long. The DNA of the CDR3 is TGTGCCAGCAGCTTAGACTTGAGCTCCTACGAGCAGTACTTC. It translates to CASSLDLSSYEQYF.

The chain recombines TRBV18 with TRBJ1-5; 7 bases line up with TRBD1. Germline loops: CDR1 KGHSH, CDR2 LQKENI. This CDR3 is built from 15 residues. Unmatched junction bases numbered 7, after V lost 2 bases and J lost 6 bases. The CDR3 DNA follows: TGTGCCAGCTCACCATCCGGGACAGACCCTCAGCCCCAGCATTTT. Protein sequence: CASSPSGTDPQPQHF.

The gene calls are TRBV5-1 and TRBJ2-5; 7 bases fit TRBD1. Unmatched junction bases numbered 6, after V lost 0 bases and J lost 1 base. The CDR3 contains 16 residues. The germline gives CDR1 SGHRS, CDR2 YFSETQ. The CDR3 here is CASSLAGAGGQETQYF. CDR3 in DNA: TGCGCCAGCAGCTTGGCCGGAGCAGGGGGCCAAGAGACCCAGTACTTC.

The chain carries TRBV19 and TRBJ2-3; TRBD1 matches at 7 bases. V shed 7 bases, J shed 6 bases, and the junction held 4 bases outside the gene matches. Germline V gene lookup returns CDR1 LNHDA and CDR2 SQIVND (reference sequence). The CDR3 sequence is 12 residues long. The CDR3 DNA follows: TGTGCCAGTACCCAGGGGGTGGATACGCAGTATTTT. Translating it yields CASTQGVDTQYF.

V is TRBV28 and J is TRBJ2-7, with 10 positions matching TRBD2. The V segment lost 4 bases and the J segment 7 bases; nucleotides outside the gene matches: 7. The germline CDR1 and CDR2 sequences are MDHEN and SYDVKM. The CDR3 runs 14 residues. Here the CDR3 reads CASSYLAGAWEQYF. The CDR3 nucleotides are TGTGCCAGCAGTTACCTAGCGGGGGCTTGGGAGCAGTACTTC.

In its sample, this clone was seen once. The J gene is TRBJ2-7, the V gene TRBV27; D might be TRBD2 (7 bases). CDR3 length equals 16 residues. From germline, CDR1 is MNHEY and CDR2 SMNVEV (reference sequence). V lost 5 bases and J 6 bases, leaving 23 bases between the germline ends. Written as DNA, the CDR3 is TGTGCCAGCAGTCGCCCGGGGGGCGGGAGTAAGGGCGAGCAGTACTTC. Its translation: CASSRPGGGSKGEQYF.

This clone was picked up one time. This chain joins TRBV5-1 and TRBJ1-1; 8 bases are shared with TRBD1. Germline V gives CDR1 SGHRS, CDR2 YFSETQ. This CDR3 contains 15 residues. V trimming: 4 bases; J trimming: 4 bases; junction bases outside the gene matches: 9. In DNA form, the CDR3 reads TGCGCCAGCAGCCAAGAGGGACAGGCGAGCACTGAAGCTTTCTTT. Translation gives CASSQEGQASTEAFF.

This chain links TRBV4-1 with TRBJ2-7; 9 nucleotides match TRBD1. CDR1 is MGHRA, CDR2 YSYEKL, per germline. This CDR3 is built from 15 residues. The ends lost 3 bases at V and 3 bases at J; junction bases unmatched: 6. The CDR3 region has the DNA TGCGCCAGCAGCCAGGGGACAGGGACCTTCTACGAGCAGTACTTC. Residues: CASSQGTGTFYEQYF.

This chain links TRBV6-2 or TRBV6-3 with TRBJ2-7, with TRBD2 matching 8 bases. V was pared by 3 bases and J by 4 bases, with 11 bases of the junction left unmatched. This CDR3 is built from 16 residues. Germline V lookup: CDR1 MNHEY, CDR2 SVGEGT. The CDR3 spells CASSYSLGAGVYEQYF. The CDR3 DNA reads as TGTGCCAGCAGTTATTCCCTTGGAGCGGGAGTATACGAGCAGTACTTC.

The chain couples TRBV24-1 to TRBJ1-5; possible D gene TRBD1, 5 bases. V lost 8 bases to trimming and J lost 0 bases, with 10 bases between them. CDR3 size: 14 residues. Germline V CDR1 and CDR2: KGHDR, SFDVKD. CDR3 in amino acids: CATNGGDSNQPQHF. As DNA, the CDR3 is TGTGCCACCAACGGGGGGGATAGCAATCAGCCCCAGCATTTT.

The chain is built from TRBV18 and TRBJ2-1; 11 positions agree with TRBD2. The CDR3 consists of 18 residues. Per germline, CDR1 KGHSH and CDR2 LQKENI. Germline trimming cut 3 bases from V and 5 bases from J; bases unmatched to any gene: 12. CDR3 amino acids: CASSPIHQTSGADNEQFF. The DNA for the CDR3 is TGTGCCAGCTCACCTATCCACCAGACTAGCGGGGCAGACAATGAGCAGTTCTTC.

The chain couples TRBV29-1 to TRBJ1-2; D gene unclear. Trimming removed 2 bases at V and 1 base at J, with 8 bases between. Germline lookup yields CDR1 SQVTM and CDR2 ANQGSEA. The CDR3 spans 13 residues. CDR3 DNA sequence: TGCAGCGTTGAATATCGACTTAACTATGGCTACACCTTC. Translating gives CSVEYRLNYGYTF. Looking up the rest from reference TRBV29-1 and TRBJ1-2 gives the full variable domain: SAVISQKPSRDICQRGTSLTIQCQVDSQVTMMFWYRQQPGQSLTLIATANQGSEATYESGFVIDKFPISRPNLTFSTLTVSNMSPEDSSIYLCSVEYRLNYGYTFGSGTRLTVV.

V usage is TRBV28 and J usage is TRBJ1-5; D gene unclear. The germline gives CDR1 MDHEN, CDR2 SYDVKM. The germline V and J ends were trimmed by 2 bases and 7 bases, with 9 bases remaining between them. The CDR3 has 13 residues. The chain's CDR3 is CASSLAFKQPQHF. The CDR3 DNA reads TGTGCCAGCAGTTTAGCGTTTAAGCAGCCCCAGCATTTT.

The chain is built from TRBV5-5 and TRBJ2-2; 8 positions agree with TRBD2. This CDR3 has 17 residues. Germline CDR1 SGHKS, CDR2 YYEKEE (reference sequence). J was trimmed by 5 bases and V by 0 bases; bases with no gene match: 9. CDR3 sequence (DNA): TGTGCCAGCAGCTTGGCCCCTAGCGGGCAACAGACCGGGGAGCTGTTTTTT. Its translation is CASSLAPSGQQTGELFF.

The chain couples TRBV28 to TRBJ1-5; the match to TRBD1 covers 9 bases. This CDR3 region has 15 residues. Germline V gene data show CDR1 as MDHEN and CDR2 as SYDVKM. The J segment lost 4 bases and the V segment lost 2 bases, leaving 3 bases of the junction unmatched. The CDR3 region is CASSLPGTGNQPQHF. The CDR3 DNA follows: TGTGCCAGCAGTTTACCGGGGACAGGGAATCAGCCCCAGCATTTT. The full variable domain, with the rest looked up from reference TRBV28 and TRBJ1-5, is DVKVTQSSRYLVKRTGEKVFLECVQDMDHENMFWYRQDPGLGLRLIYFSYDVKMKEKGDIPEGYSVSREKKERFSLILESASTNQTSMYLCASSLPGTGNQPQHFGDGTRLSIL.

V and J are TRBV4-1 and TRBJ1-1; D is perhaps TRBD1 (6 bases). Trimming took 5 bases from V and 0 from J, leaving 7 bases between them. CDR3 length: 13 amino acids. The germline gives CDR1 MGHRA, CDR2 YSYEKL. CDR3 in DNA: TGCGCCAGCAGCAGGGGGATGAACACTGAAGCTTTCTTT. Its translation is CASSRGMNTEAFF.

The chain recombines TRBV5-1 with TRBJ1-1; D might be TRBD1 (6 bases). Germline loops: CDR1 SGHRS, CDR2 YFSETQ. Trimming pared 3 bases from V and 1 base from J, leaving 10 bases between. The CDR3 loop spans 14 amino acids. The CDR3 region is CASSSLTGNTEAFF. Here the CDR3 DNA reads TGCGCCAGCAGCTCCTTGACAGGGAACACTGAAGCTTTCTTT.

This CDR3 is CASSQGLSNQPQHF. The CDR3 coding sequence is TGTGCCAGCAGCCAAGGACTGAGCAATCAGCCCCAGCATTTT. The chain joins TRBV4-2 to TRBJ1-5; D ambiguous. The CDR3 is made up of 14 amino acids. Germline assignment: CDR1 LGHNA and CDR2 YNFKEQ. The V and J ends lost 1 base and 1 base respectively, with 5 bases between them.

The CDR3 reads CASSLAHSVNTGELFF. For the CDR3, the DNA is TGTGCCAGCAGCTTGGCGCATAGCGTGAACACCGGGGAGCTGTTTTTT. V gene TRBV7-9 combines with J gene TRBJ2-2; D might be TRBD2 (5 bases). This CDR3 is 16 amino acids long. Trimming stripped 3 bases from V and 1 base from J, with 12 bases between. Germline loops: CDR1 SEHNR, CDR2 FQNEAQ (reference sequence).

The chain links TRBV5-1 to TRBJ2-1; TRBD2 might be the D (6 bases). The CDR3 consists of 15 residues. Germline lookup yields CDR1 SGHRS and CDR2 YFSETQ. Deletions cut 2 bases from V and 6 bases from J, with 15 bases between. The CDR3 reads CASSLGSGRTNEQFF. CDR3 nucleotides: TGCGCCAGCAGCTTAGGCTCCGGGAGAACCAATGAGCAGTTCTTC.

This clone was counted between two and nine times. The chain uses TRBV5-1 and TRBJ2-7; a weak D match, TRBD1 (6 bases). The CDR3 length is 13 residues. Trimming shortened V by 8 bases and J by 1 base, and 13 bases separated the two germline ends. The germline CDR1 and CDR2 sequences are SGHRS and YFSETQ. DNA of the CDR3: TGCGCCAGTAAACCGACAGGATCCTACGAGCAGTACTTC. Residues: CASKPTGSYEQYF. The full variable domain, completed using reference TRBV5-1 and TRBJ2-7, is KAGVTQTPRYLIKTRGQQVTLSCSPISGHRSVSWYQQTPGQGLQFLFEYFSETQRNKGNFPGRFSGRQFSNSRSEMNVSTLELGDSALYLCASKPTGSYEQYFGPGTRLTVT.

The chain combines TRBV7-9 with TRBJ2-7; TRBD1 is a possible D gene (6 bases). The germline gives CDR1 SEHNR, CDR2 FQNEAQ (reference sequence). The CDR3 sequence is 11 residues long. Trimming removed 4 bases from V and 7 bases from J, with 8 bases in between. For the CDR3, the DNA is TGTGCCAGCAGCTCGGACAGTGAGCAGTACTTC. Translation gives CASSSDSEQYF.

The chain links TRBV10-1 to TRBJ2-2; TRBD1 agrees at 8 bases. Germline values: CDR1 WNHNN, CDR2 SYGVQD (reference sequence). This CDR3 has 17 residues. After removal of 2 bases from V and 0 bases from J, the junction contained 5 bases not matched to a gene. CDR3 sequence (DNA): TGCGCCAGCAGTGAGACCGGACAGGGAGCGAACACCGGGGAGCTGTTTTTT. The encoded protein is CASSETGQGANTGELFF.

The rearrangement uses TRBV5-1 and TRBJ1-6; 7 bases align to TRBD1. Unmatched junction bases numbered 1, after V lost 2 bases and J lost 8 bases. The length of the CDR3 is 13 residues. CDR1 is SGHRS and CDR2 is YFSETQ in the germline V gene. In DNA, the CDR3 is TGCGCCAGCAGCTTTACAGGGGATTCACCCCTCCACTTT. Its translation is CASSFTGDSPLHF.

The V and J genes are TRBV7-9 and TRBJ1-2; TRBD1 agrees at 8 bases. CDR3 size: 17 residues. Germline loops: CDR1 SEHNR, CDR2 FQNEAQ (reference sequence). V trimming: 5 bases; J trimming: 0 bases; junction bases outside the gene matches: 11. This CDR3 reads CASSDRTGNKANYGYTF. DNA of the CDR3: TGTGCCAGCAGCGACCGGACAGGGAACAAAGCTAACTATGGCTACACCTTC. Looking up the rest from reference TRBV7-9 and TRBJ1-2 gives the full variable domain: DTGVSQNPRHKITKRGQNVTFRCDPISEHNRLYWYRQTLGQGPEFLTYFQNEAQLEKSRLLSDRFSAERPKGSFSTLEIQRTEQGDSAMYLCASSDRTGNKANYGYTFGSGTRLTVV.

The rearrangement links TRBV5-6 to TRBJ1-5, with D unclear. With 0 bases removed from V and 0 bases from J, the gap between germline ends came to 10 bases. The germline V gene has CDR1 SGHDT and CDR2 YYEEEE. The CDR3 is 16 residues long. The CDR3 sequence: CASSLEAGLSNQPQHF. The CDR3 DNA follows: TGTGCCAGCAGCTTGGAAGCCGGACTTAGCAATCAGCCCCAGCATTTT.

The gene calls are TRBV6-5 and TRBJ2-1, with a tentative D call TRBD2 (6 bases). V lost 6 bases, J lost 5 bases, and 17 bases lay in between. The CDR3 has 15 residues. Germline V gene data show CDR1 as MNHEY and CDR2 as SVGAGI. The CDR3 DNA sequence: TGTGCCAGCAGCTTAGGGCCTAGCGTAGACAATGAGCAGTTCTTC. Its protein product is CASSLGPSVDNEQFF.

This rearrangement joins TRBV11-2 to TRBJ2-2; possible D gene TRBD1, 5 bases. Trimming shortened V by 6 bases and J by 7 bases, and 12 bases separated the two germline ends. The CDR3 totals 13 residues. Germline values: CDR1 SGHAT, CDR2 FQNNGV. CDR3: CASRLGQGGELFF. The CDR3 DNA reads as TGTGCCAGCAGGTTGGGGCAAGGCGGGGAGCTGTTTTTT.